This T cell receptor beta chain was sequenced during a study of identifying expanded T cells in peripheral blood. General study points: Roughly 1.2 clones differed between technical replicates, versus around 16 and 19 over time.

Generated by immunoSEQ multiplex PCR, the TCRdb table keeps only in-frame clones and is missing some. Here the sample spans 90,000 to 110,000 clones, roughly 90% being singletons. This clone came up once. Its target is not known. Germline CDR1 reads MDHEN; CDR2 reads SYDVKM. The CDR3 is 15 amino acids. The V and J ends lost 5 bases and 3 bases, in that order; junction bases with no gene match: 10. This clonotype was obtained from a person aged 18-70 years in good health. Input material: blood. V and J are TRBV28 and TRBJ2-7, with 7 bases aligning to TRBD1. CDR3 residues: CASSPTGPIDYEQYF. In DNA, the CDR3 is TGTGCCAGCAGTCCGACAGGGCCGATCGACTACGAGCAGTACTTC. Looking up the rest from reference TRBV28 and TRBJ2-7 gives the full variable domain: DVKVTQSSRYLVKRTGEKVFLECVQDMDHENMFWYRQDPGLGLRLIYFSYDVKMKEKGDIPEGYSVSREKKERFSLILESASTNQTSMYLCASSPTGPIDYEQYFGPGTRLTVT.